Following are 9 T cell receptor beta chains from one sample sequenced in a study of human T cells and chemical hapten exposure (dated by TCRdb to the early 2020s). The method was RACE. Sequencing instrument: NextSeq 500. The public reads were reanalyzed by TCRdb: fastp trimming at Q25, MiXCR alignment, in-frame beta chains only. Identical CDR3 protein sequences are pooled into one entry, listed with their most common genes and DNA. The sample table holds roughly 120,000 distinct CDR3 sequences, of which roughly 9.5% were seen once. Approximately 1.6% of the sample is held by the ten biggest clonotypes. This sample's time point label indicates: healthy volunteer bleed at 2 weeks. Total RNA was isolated from unfractionated whole blood collected in Tempus Blood RNA tubes. The source material was whole blood. The source of these receptors is a male donor in good health. Some clones in this sample may be carry-over from other donors' samples.

This clonotype has a handful of counts. The CDR3 bases are TGTGCCAGCAGCCAACAGGGGTTAGATACGCAGTATTTT. Its translation is CASSQQGLDTQYF. The chain uses TRBV3-1 and TRBJ2-3, with a weak D call TRBD1 (6 bases). The CDR3 sequence is 13 residues long. The V end lost 2 bases, the J end lost 5 bases, and 8 bases lay between the germline ends. Germline assignment: CDR1 LGHDT and CDR2 YNNKEL (reference sequence).

There are many counts of this clonotype. V usage is TRBV4-2 and J usage is TRBJ2-1; TRBD2 aligns across 9 bases. With 5 bases clipped from V and 9 bases from J, the junction kept 14 bases outside the gene matches. Germline V gene sequence: CDR1 LGHNA, CDR2 YNFKEQ. The CDR3 runs 16 residues. Here the CDR3 reads CASSYIAGEEVVEQFF. CDR3 nucleotides: TGTGCCAGCAGCTATATAGCGGGAGAGGAGGTGGTTGAGCAGTTCTTC.

This clonotype was seen ten or more times. This rearrangement joins TRBV6-1 to TRBJ1-1, with D possibly being TRBD1 (5 bases). This CDR3 is built from 15 residues. Germline V gene data show CDR1 as MNHNS and CDR2 as SASEGT. V was shortened by 0 bases and J by 5 bases, with 13 bases between the two germline ends. DNA of the CDR3: TGTGCCAGCAGTGAAGCGCGAGGGGCAGGGACTGAAGCTTTCTTT. As protein: CASSEARGAGTEAFF.

This clonotype was detected many times. This chain joins TRBV29-1 and TRBJ2-1, with D tentatively TRBD1 or TRBD2 (5 bases each). Germline CDR1 is SQVTM and CDR2 is ANQGSEA. V was pared by 7 bases and J by 4 bases, with 11 bases between. CDR3 length: 12 amino acids. CDR3 loop: CSAGDEYNEQFF. The CDR3 nucleotides read TGCAGCGCCGGGGACGAGTACAATGAGCAGTTCTTC.

This clonotype was counted ten times or more. V is TRBV6-5 and J is TRBJ1-1; D is unclear. V was cut by 6 bases and J by 8 bases, with 10 bases left in between. The CDR3 is 11 amino acids. The germline V gene encodes CDR1 MNHEY and CDR2 SVGAGI. CDR3 loop: CASRSSREAFF. The CDR3 DNA is TGTGCCAGCAGATCCAGTAGGGAAGCTTTCTTT.

The gene calls are TRBV7-9 and TRBJ1-1, with D perhaps matching TRBD1 (6 bases). The CDR3 spans 14 residues. Trimming took 3 bases from V and 7 from J, leaving 15 bases between them. Germline V gives CDR1 SEHNR, CDR2 FQNEAQ (reference sequence). Here the CDR3 DNA reads TGTGCCAGCAGCTTCCCGGGACAAGAGTTTGAAGCTTTCTTT. It codes for CASSFPGQEFEAFF.

The chain employs TRBV2 and TRBJ2-2; 9 positions match TRBD2. The CDR3 length is 14 residues. Germline V gives CDR1 SNHLY, CDR2 FYNNEI. J gave up 8 bases and V 7 bases, and 8 bases lay outside the gene matches. CDR3 loop: CASTGGGAGGELFF. In DNA, the CDR3 is TGTGCCAGCACAGGCGGGGGGGCCGGTGGGGAGCTGTTTTTT.

This clonotype came up a few times. The J gene is TRBJ2-1, the V gene TRBV20-1; D possibly corresponds to TRBD1 (5 bases). V was cut by 3 bases and J by 10 bases, with 13 bases left in between. Germline assignment: CDR1 DFQATT and CDR2 SNEGSKA (reference sequence). The CDR3 has 12 residues. DNA for the CDR3: TGCAGTGCTAGGGGGCGGCTTGAAGAGCAGTTCTTC. This encodes CSARGRLEEQFF.

The chain combines TRBV5-1 with TRBJ2-2, with D unclear. V lost 5 bases and J lost 1, with 6 bases in between. The CDR3 spans 13 residues. Germline CDR1 reads SGHRS; CDR2 reads YFSETQ. CDR3 in DNA: TGCGCCAGCAGGACGGGGAACACCGGGGAGCTGTTTTTT. Translation gives CASRTGNTGELFF. The entire variable domain, with the rest obtained from reference TRBV5-1 and TRBJ2-2, is as follows: KAGVTQTPRYLIKTRGQQVTLSCSPISGHRSVSWYQQTPGQGLQFLFEYFSETQRNKGNFPGRFSGRQFSNSRSEMNVSTLELGDSALYLCASRTGNTGELFFGEGSRLTVL.